This T cell receptor beta chain was recovered during a study of blood T cell dynamics during melanoma immunotherapy (dated by TCRdb to the early 2020s). Looking at the study overall: The patients had metastatic melanoma and were given first-line pembrolizumab or nivolumab plus ipilimumab as standard of care in the United Kingdom. To find early correlates of response, peripheral T cell receptor repertoires were profiled in metastatic melanoma patients before and after one cycle of checkpoint inhibitor therapy. A training cohort was formed from consecutive patients, and a further independent group of patients from the same centre was pooled into an external validation set. Overall study results and their limits: The study was unable to establish whether the T cell clones driving the repertoire changes were melanoma-specific or instead reflected general immune activation. A bifurcated reorganization of the PBMC repertoire at W3, with increased clonality or increased diversity, was observed in patients who later achieved disease control, unlike in progressors. The relatively small sample size was acknowledged as a potential limitation on generalization of the results.

This clone is a singleton in its sample. Its recognized antigen is unknown. Per-base quality was not reported, and no clone a single base away is much larger than it. Every bulk PBMC sample had a fixed 350 ng of DNA loaded. The immunoSEQ TCRb Assay kit was used according to manufacturer instructions to amplify TCR beta CDR3 sequences from genomic DNA. The KAPA Library Quantification Kit for Illumina platforms was used to quantify the pooled libraries by qPCR. Pooled libraries were sequenced on an Illumina NextSeq 500, clustered at roughly 0.6-1.2 pM. The original pipeline was this. TCR data were analyzed with immunoSEQ ANALYZER and the R LymphoSeq package. A rearrangement efficiency score was calculated as productive divided by the sum of productive and non-productive CDR3 sequences. Within each patient, timepoints were compared pairwise for clonality, measured with the Gini coefficient, and for diversity, measured with the Renyi index at alpha=1. Clonal relatedness, based on an edit distance of 3, and repertoire similarity, based on the Bhattacharyya coefficient, were both computed in LymphoSeq. To classify response, a linear discriminant analysis based on week-3 changes in clonality and diversity was built with the R MASS and caret packages. Held by TCRdb, this immuneACCESS table contains in-frame sequences only and omits some clones. Under half of the omission traces to an unresolved V gene where checked; the cause of the rest is unknown. That table supplies the V and J calls and clone size; D and trimming were determined from the DNA. Recorded for this sample are about 7,600 clones; around nine tenths of them occurred a single time. The top ten clones comprise about 2.5% of the sample.

The CDR3 measures 15 amino acids from cysteine to phenylalanine. Of all the DNA, just the CDR3 is kept, 45 bases in frame from base 1. At the junction V is shortened by 5 bases and J by 0 bases, with 8 bases in between. Via the germline V gene, CDR1 is SGHNT and CDR2 YENEEA. The sample's time point, from its label and the paper: week 3, after first cycle of checkpoint inhibitor. Blood samples were taken at two points: before treatment (T0) and at week 3 (W3), which came after the first cycle of checkpoint blockade. Except for a couple of patients with rapid clinical progression, response was assessed 12 weeks after the first infusion by RECIST 1.1; disease control meant complete response, partial response or stable disease. Patients with prior systemic cancer treatment, concomitant immunosuppressant therapy or synchronous other active malignancies were excluded. Bulk PBMC and plasma cell-free DNA were both sequenced for TCR beta so that circulating cells and T cell turnover could be tracked. Lymphoprep and SepMate tubes were used to isolate PBMC from blood, and red cell lysis was then performed. QIAamp DNA Blood Mini kits were used to extract DNA from PBMC and from sorted T cell subsets.

The sequence came from a human donor with melanoma. Material: blood, obtained from a patient treated with checkpoint blockade. The chain links TRBV11-3 with TRBJ2-6; the D gene lacks a confident call. CDR3 reads: CASSPRSSGANVLTF. The DNA sequence is given as TGTGCCAGCAGCCCGAGGTCCTCTGGGGCCAACGTCCTGACTTTC.